This record concerns one TCR beta chain sequence. The antigen remains undetermined. Sample treatment: oral pan-JAK inhibitor, 5-10 mg twice daily. RNA was isolated and reverse transcribed to cDNA, the sequencing template. Clones were sequenced by immunoSEQ multiplex PCR, and TCRdb holds only the in-frame ones, with some missing. Of 130,000 or so clones listed, about 88% are singletons. The source of the sample is a study of CD8+ T cells in alopecia areata. CDR3 length equals 13 residues. Germline V gives CDR1 LNHDA, CDR2 SQIVND (reference sequence). Trimming took 3 bases from V and 3 from J, leaving 9 bases between them. General observations from the study: There was only one nonresponder, so it was unclear how baseline CD8+ expansion relates to response.

The V gene is TRBV19, the J gene TRBJ2-7; TRBD1 is a possible D gene (6 bases). This sequence was found in a human donor with alopecia areata. The sequencing here drew on CD8+ T cells sorted from blood, taken at week 4, from a patient treated with tofacitinib. CDR3 protein: CASSMGTNYEQYF. DNA for the CDR3: TGTGCCAGTAGTATGGGGACAAACTACGAGCAGTACTTC. The whole variable domain, filled in from reference TRBV19 and TRBJ2-7, reads DGGITQSPKYLFRKEGQNVTLSCEQNLNHDAMYWYRQDPGQGLRLIYYSQIVNDFQKGDIAEGYSVSREKKESFPLTVTSAQKNPTAFYLCASSMGTNYEQYFGPGTRLTVT.